This TCR beta chain was recorded in a study of OX40 agonist ivuxolimab in advanced cancers. Study background: Aged 23 to 79 with a mean of roughly 63 years, they were 82.7% male. General study results and limits: Several nonresponders also turned out to have low normalized T-cell clonal expansion.

Peripheral blood came from all dose cohorts at three timepoints. V was shortened by 0 bases and J by 4 bases, with 11 bases between the two germline ends. CDR1 and CDR2 (germline): SGHRS, YFSETQ. The CDR3 is 16 amino acids. Concerning this clone itself: Its antigen is as yet unknown.

Sequencing used immunoSEQ multiplex PCR; TCRdb keeps in-frame clones, though not all of them. The profile shows 70,000 to 95,000 clones, around 86% of them singletons. The sample here was CD4+ or CD8+ T cells sorted from blood, taken in a trial of the OX40 agonist ivuxolimab. This receptor was taken from an adult with an advanced solid tumor such as melanoma, head and neck, liver or kidney cancer. The rearrangement links TRBV5-1 to TRBJ2-6; no clear D. CDR3: CASSLDVVRGANVLTF. CDR3 nucleotides: TGCGCCAGCAGCTTGGACGTCGTGAGGGGGGCCAACGTCCTGACTTTC.